This TCR beta chain is from a study of T cell responses to AZD1222 COVID-19 vaccine. The CDR3 length is 15 residues. Regarding this clone: Its cognate antigen is unknown.

Method: immunoSEQ multiplex PCR; TCRdb's copy keeps in-frame clones and lacks some. The sample consists of 100,000 to 150,000 clones, roughly 90% of them appearing once. Study results and caveats: At 160-218 and 743-854, vaccine-associated CD4 TCRs were dominant, and they spanned spike.

The sample consisted of peripheral blood, taken on day 0 of AZD1222 vaccination. The receptor's source is an adult in good health. The V call is TRBV21-1, the J call TRBJ2-7; no DNA check was done on the table's D call, TRBD2. TRBV21-1 counts as a pseudogene. CDR3 nucleotides: TGTGCCAGCAGCAAAAGGAGGAGTGGAGTACCGGAGCAGTACTTC. As protein: CASSKRRSGVPEQYF.